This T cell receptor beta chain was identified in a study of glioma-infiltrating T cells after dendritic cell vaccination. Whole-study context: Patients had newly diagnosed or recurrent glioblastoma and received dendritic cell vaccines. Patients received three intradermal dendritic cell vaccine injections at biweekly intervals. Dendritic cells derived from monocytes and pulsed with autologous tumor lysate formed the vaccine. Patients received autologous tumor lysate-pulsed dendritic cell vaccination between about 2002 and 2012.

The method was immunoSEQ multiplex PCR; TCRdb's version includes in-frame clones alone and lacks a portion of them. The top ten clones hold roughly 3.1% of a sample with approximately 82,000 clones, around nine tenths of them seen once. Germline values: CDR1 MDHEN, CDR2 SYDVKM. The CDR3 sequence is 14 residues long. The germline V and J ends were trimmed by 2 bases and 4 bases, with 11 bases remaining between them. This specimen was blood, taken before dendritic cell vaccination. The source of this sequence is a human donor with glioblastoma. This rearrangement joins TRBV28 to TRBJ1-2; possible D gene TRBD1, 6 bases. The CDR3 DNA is TGTGCCAGCAGTTTAGTTCGGGACACCTATGGCTACACCTTC. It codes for CASSLVRDTYGYTF.